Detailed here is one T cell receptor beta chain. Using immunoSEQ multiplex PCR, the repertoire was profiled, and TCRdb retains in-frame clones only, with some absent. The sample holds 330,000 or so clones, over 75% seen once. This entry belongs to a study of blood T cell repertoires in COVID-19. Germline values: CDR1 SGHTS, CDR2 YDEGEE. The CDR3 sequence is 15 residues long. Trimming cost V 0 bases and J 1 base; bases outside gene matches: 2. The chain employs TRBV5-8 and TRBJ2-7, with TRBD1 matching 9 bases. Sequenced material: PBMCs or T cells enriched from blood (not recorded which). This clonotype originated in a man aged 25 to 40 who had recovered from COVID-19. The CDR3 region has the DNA TGTGCCAGCAGCTTGGTTGGGACAGGGTCCTACGAGCAGTACTTC. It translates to CASSLVGTGSYEQYF.